One and the same sample provided the 26 T cell receptor beta chains below, sequenced in a study of cytomegalovirus exposure and HLA in healthy donors. The PCR was carried out with 60 Vbeta primers and 13 Jbeta primers. The assay was immunoSEQ multiplex PCR, and TCRdb's table has in-frame clones only and misses some. The sample holds around 130,000 clones, over 6.5% seen once. Sequences were obtained from PBMCs. The receptors here all came from a woman in her forties in good health and CMV-seropositive.

This clone was seen more than once but under ten times. The V call is TRBV7-9, the J call TRBJ1-1; D remains unclear. CDR3 size: 12 residues. Germline CDR1 is SEHNR and CDR2 is FQNEAQ (reference sequence). Trimming removed 0 bases at V and 9 bases at J, with 8 bases between. The CDR3 reads CASSLAGRQAFF. The CDR3 DNA follows: TGTGCCAGCAGCTTAGCAGGCAGGCAAGCTTTCTTT.

This clone was counted only a few times. The chain combines TRBV5-1 with TRBJ1-1; D is unclear. Germline loops: CDR1 SGHRS, CDR2 YFSETQ. The CDR3 sequence is 15 residues long. Trimming took off 0 bases at V and 5 bases at J, with 14 bases between the two ends. CDR3: CASSLGSGVATEAFF. CDR3 coding DNA: TGCGCCAGCAGCTTGGGTTCAGGCGTCGCTACTGAAGCTTTCTTT.

This clone came up a few times. The chain is built from TRBV27 and TRBJ2-3; a possible D gene is TRBD2 (5 bases). The V gene lost 4 bases and the J gene lost 8 bases, with 13 bases spanning the gap. This CDR3 contains 13 residues. Looked up from germline, CDR1 is MNHEY and CDR2 is SMNVEV (reference sequence). CDR3 sequence (DNA): TGTGCCAGCAGTTACGGGGTGGGCGGTACGCAGTATTTT. This codes for CASSYGVGGTQYF.

As DNA, the CDR3 is TGTGCCAGCACCGAAACCGGGACATTTTACGAGCAGTACTTC. The encoded protein is CASTETGTFYEQYF. This chain uses TRBV9 with TRBJ2-7; weak D call: TRBD1 (6 bases). This CDR3 comprises 14 residues. Trimming left V 6 bases short and J 4 bases short, with 17 bases between. The V gene's germline CDR1 is SGDLS and CDR2 YYNGEE.

V usage is TRBV6-1 and J usage is TRBJ1-1; D is ambiguous. Trimming left V 4 bases short and J 0 bases short, with 6 bases between. There are 13 residues in the CDR3. CDR1 is MNHNS, CDR2 SASEGT, per germline. Written as DNA, the CDR3 is TGTGCCAGCAGTGGCCACATGAACACTGAAGCTTTCTTT. This sequence encodes CASSGHMNTEAFF.

This chain links TRBV6-4 with TRBJ1-2; 10 bases agree with TRBD1. In germline, CDR1 is MRHNA, CDR2 SNTAGT. V lost 6 bases and J lost 3; bases outside the gene matches: 7. This CDR3 region has 15 residues. The CDR3 nucleotides read TGTGCCAGCAGAGCCTTGGACAGGGGGGACTATGGCTACACCTTC. It yields the protein CASRALDRGDYGYTF.

The genes are TRBV6-5 and TRBJ2-7; TRBD1 matches 8 bases. V lost 6 bases, J lost 4 bases, and 8 bases stayed unmatched. The CDR3 has 14 residues. Germline lookup yields CDR1 MNHEY and CDR2 SVGAGI. CDR3 amino acids: CASSRDRTKYEQYF. The CDR3 DNA is TGTGCCAGCAGCCGGGACAGGACGAAATACGAGCAGTACTTC.

In its sample, this clone was seen a few times. V usage is TRBV19 and J usage is TRBJ1-2, with 9 positions matching TRBD1. Germline CDR1 is LNHDA and CDR2 is SQIVND (reference sequence). There are 16 residues in the CDR3. With V trimmed by 5 bases and J by 4 bases, 11 bases remained unmatched. The CDR3 nucleotides read TGTGCCAGTAGTCCCCAGGGACAGGGAAACGTCTATGGCTACACCTTC. Translating it yields CASSPQGQGNVYGYTF.

The CDR3 loop is CASSTGQGAYEQYF. The CDR3 bases are TGCGCCAGCAGCACCGGACAGGGGGCCTACGAGCAGTACTTC. The rearrangement uses TRBV4-1 and TRBJ2-7; 10 bases align to TRBD1. The germline V gene has CDR1 MGHRA and CDR2 YSYEKL. This CDR3 contains 14 residues. The V and J ends lost 5 bases and 2 bases, in that order; junction bases with no gene match: 3.

The chain recombines TRBV5-6 with TRBJ2-7; D is perhaps TRBD2 (6 bases). CDR1 and CDR2 from the germline V gene are SGHDT and YYEEEE. Trimming removed 0 bases from V and 0 bases from J, with 13 bases in between. The length of the CDR3 is 16 residues. CDR3 bases: TGTGCCAGCAGCTTGGGCCTTCTAGCGAACTCCTACGAGCAGTACTTC. Its translation is CASSLGLLANSYEQYF.

This clone was detected only a few times. The chain uses TRBV7-2 and TRBJ1-1, with a weak D call TRBD1 (5 bases). Germline V CDR1 and CDR2: SGHTA, FQGNSA. There are 14 residues in the CDR3. V lost 5 bases and J lost 0, with 10 bases in between. The CDR3, as DNA: TGTGCCAGCAGCCCGGGACTGCTGAACACTGAAGCTTTCTTT. Protein product: CASSPGLLNTEAFF.

This chain joins TRBV6-1 and TRBJ1-2, with 7 bases identical to TRBD1. After removal of 3 bases from V and 0 bases from J, the junction contained 7 bases not matched to a gene. This CDR3 has 16 residues. Germline V gene data show CDR1 as MNHNS and CDR2 as SASEGT. CDR3 DNA sequence: TGTGCCAGCAGTGAGGGACAGTTACCTTCTAACTATGGCTACACCTTC. Translating it yields CASSEGQLPSNYGYTF.

Concerning this clone: An end of the junction differs from the germline gene, which may be a read error. The J gene is TRBJ1-2, the V gene TRBV15; TRBD1 is a possible D gene (5 bases). The CDR3 consists of 19 residues. Per germline, CDR1 LNHNV and CDR2 YYDKDF (reference sequence). CDR3 in amino acids: CATSTGGDLKPPTDYGYPF. DNA for the CDR3: TGTGCCACCAGCACCGGAGGGGACTTAAAACCTCCCACGGACTATGGCTACCCCTTC.

This rearrangement joins TRBV5-6 to TRBJ1-1; D uncertain. Germline V gives CDR1 SGHDT, CDR2 YYEEEE. Between the trimmed V and J ends, which lost 1 base and 0 bases, there was a span of 4 bases. The CDR3 totals 13 residues. This CDR3 reads CASSLFLNTEAFF. CDR3 DNA: TGTGCCAGCAGCTTGTTCTTGAACACTGAAGCTTTCTTT.

The rearrangement links TRBV6-5 to TRBJ1-1, with a possible D match to TRBD1 (6 bases). The V gene's germline CDR1 is MNHEY and CDR2 SVGAGI. V dropped 3 bases and J dropped 12 bases, with 17 bases sitting between them. This CDR3 contains 13 residues. The CDR3 protein is CASSYSRGARTFF. The CDR3 nucleotides read TGTGCCAGCAGTTATTCTCGGGGGGCGCGGACTTTCTTT.

This clone appeared a few times. V usage is TRBV7-9 and J usage is TRBJ1-2; a possible D gene is TRBD1 (5 bases). V shed 5 bases and J shed 2 bases, with 15 bases lying between them. The CDR3 loop spans 15 amino acids. CDR1 is SEHNR and CDR2 is FQNEAQ in the germline V gene (reference sequence). CDR3 in amino acids: CASSPLGEENYGYTF. In DNA form, the CDR3 reads TGTGCCAGCAGCCCTTTGGGGGAGGAAAACTATGGCTACACCTTC.

This clone was counted only a few times. For the CDR3, the DNA is TGCGCCAGCAGCTCCAATGGTTACGGCGGGGAAAGCACAGATACGCAGTATTTT. It codes for CASSSNGYGGESTDTQYF. The chain links TRBV5-1 to TRBJ2-3; perhaps TRBD2 as D (6 bases). V gave up 3 bases and J gave up 0 bases, with 20 bases separating them. Per the germline V gene, CDR1 is SGHRS and CDR2 is YFSETQ. The CDR3 spans 18 residues.

The genes are TRBV6-4 and TRBJ2-1, with 9 bases fitting TRBD1. V lost 2 bases to trimming and J lost 7 bases; unmatched junction nucleotides: 6. The CDR3 sequence is 15 residues long. From germline, CDR1 is MRHNA and CDR2 SNTAGT. For the CDR3, the DNA is TGTGCCAGCAGTGACGAGGGACAGGGAGGTAATGAGCAGTTCTTC. Its translation is CASSDEGQGGNEQFF.

This clone has only a few counts. The chain joins TRBV6-5 to TRBJ2-1; D perhaps matches TRBD2 (5 bases). CDR1 is MNHEY, CDR2 SVGAGI, per germline. The CDR3 loop spans 12 amino acids. Trimming cost V 6 bases and J 3 bases, with 6 bases left between them. CDR3 sequence reads: CASRRVYNEQFF. The CDR3 DNA reads as TGTGCCAGCAGGAGGGTCTACAATGAGCAGTTCTTC.

This clone was counted only a few times. The J gene is TRBJ2-5, the V gene TRBV6-6; D is possibly TRBD2 (6 bases). The J call may be faulty, since TRBJ2-7 better matches the DNA end. Germline V gene sequence: CDR1 MNHNY, CDR2 SVGAGI (reference sequence). The CDR3 covers 13 residues. Here the CDR3 DNA reads TGTGCCAGCACCCCCCCGGGGAGGAACGAGCAGTACTTC. It encodes CASTPPGRNEQYF.

This clone was observed a handful of times. The V and J genes are TRBV6-4 and TRBJ1-6; the match to TRBD1 covers 11 bases. The J segment lost 9 bases and the V segment lost 3 bases, leaving 1 base of the junction unmatched. The V gene's germline CDR1 is MRHNA and CDR2 SNTAGT. This CDR3 has 14 amino acids. The CDR3 nucleotides are TGTGCCAGCAGTGAGGGGACAGGGGGTTCACCCCTCCACTTT. Protein product: CASSEGTGGSPLHF.

This clone was counted a few times. The chain is built from TRBV5-4 and TRBJ2-7; possible D gene TRBD1, 5 bases. V lost 0 bases to trimming and J lost 3 bases, with 13 bases between them. The germline CDR1 and CDR2 sequences are SGHNT and YYREEE (reference sequence). The CDR3 sequence is 15 residues long. In DNA form, the CDR3 reads TGTGCCAGCAGCTTGGCCGGAGCTAGGGGCTACGAGCAGTACTTC. It encodes CASSLAGARGYEQYF.

V is TRBV4-2 and J is TRBJ1-5; D may be TRBD1 (6 bases). V was clipped by 0 bases and J by 6 bases, with 15 bases between them. CDR3 size: 16 residues. CDR1 is LGHNA and CDR2 is YNFKEQ in the germline V gene. This CDR3 reads CASSQDTGGQAQPQHF. As DNA, the CDR3 is TGTGCCAGCAGCCAAGATACGGGGGGCCAAGCTCAGCCCCAGCATTTT.

This clone has a handful of counts. V and J are TRBV11-3 and TRBJ2-7, with 11 bases matching TRBD2. Germline-derived CDR1 and CDR2 are SGHNT and YENEEA. CDR3 size: 15 residues. With V trimmed by 5 bases and J by 3 bases, 6 bases remained unmatched. CDR3: CASSASSGGFYEQYF. The CDR3 DNA is TGTGCCAGCAGCGCGTCTAGCGGGGGGTTCTACGAGCAGTACTTC.

This clone was recorded a few times. The chain uses TRBV6-4 and TRBJ2-1; weak D call: TRBD2 (5 bases). Trimming stripped 3 bases from V and 9 bases from J, with 12 bases between. The germline V gene has CDR1 MRHNA and CDR2 SNTAGT. CDR3 length equals 13 residues. CDR3 bases: TGTGCCAGCAGTGAGGAGGTCAGTATTGAGCAGTTCTTC. The encoded protein is CASSEEVSIEQFF.

This clone was counted only a few times. The chain couples TRBV27 to TRBJ2-2; D is perhaps TRBD2 (5 bases). Trimming pared 7 bases from V and 0 bases from J, leaving 15 bases between. Germline V lookup: CDR1 MNHEY, CDR2 SMNVEV (reference sequence). This CDR3 has 16 residues. The CDR3 DNA reads as TGTGCCAGCACCCCGCGGACTTACGCGAACACCGGGGAGCTGTTTTTT. The encoded protein is CASTPRTYANTGELFF.